The T cell receptor beta chain under discussion was sequenced for a study of blood T cell repertoires in COVID-19 (dated by TCRdb to 2020 to 2021). In the study overall: The collaborator samples originated in the United States, Italy and Spain and spanned the acute and convalescent phases of COVID-19. Where available, HLA class I and class II types were taken from metadata supplied by the sample provider and were not determined by assay-based typing. The prospective study material was composed of cDNA or gDNA derived from T cells, B-cell-depleted T cells, or PBMCs. The repertoires were released in a freely available public database meant as a resource for research on the immune response to SARS-CoV-2. The dataset comprised deeply sampled blood TCRbeta repertoires from subjects exposed to, actively infected with, or recovered from COVID-19. The samples were drawn from two sources: the first 160 participants of the ongoing ImmuneRACE study, and 1,000 to 1,500 subjects contributed by 6 global collaborators. A de-identified subject ID, COVID-19 status, age in years and sex were almost always included in the sample metadata. On the study overall, not on this receptor specifically: The quantity of clinical and demographic metadata differed by source and by participant and was supplied without curation.

As for this clone: This clone's antigen is unknown. Per-nucleotide qualities are absent, and no much larger clonotype sits a single base away.

The CDR3, cysteine through phenylalanine, is 21 amino acids long. Only the CDR3 portion is preserved as DNA: 63 bases, with reading frame beginning at the first base. For this chain, trimming is 6 bases at the V end and 3 bases at the J end, and the number of junction bases without a gene match is 28. CDR1 and CDR2 are read off the germline V gene (reference sequence) as GTSNPN and SVGIG. TCRbeta CDR3 regions were amplified from genomic DNA using the immunoSEQ Assay, a bias-controlled multiplex PCR. In the source study's methods: The number of nucleated cells in each sample was estimated from the amplification of reference gene primers within the assay. Sequence reads were collapsed and filtered to measure the absolute abundance of every unique TCRbeta CDR3 rearrangement. For each sample, productive Simpson clonality was calculated as the square root of Simpson's diversity index across productive rearrangements. Imported from immuneACCESS, the table was reduced by TCRdb to in-frame sequences with V and J called. These copies leave out some clones; in studies compared against another copy, an unresolved V gene accounts for under half, and the cause of the remainder is not known. The V and J calls and clone size come from that table; D and trimming were worked out from the DNA. The sample profile shows approximately 210,000 clones; approximately 91% of them were found once. The ten largest clones represent about 5% of the sample.

Collaborating institutions collected whole blood in K2EDTA tubes following their own protocols. For TCRbeta analysis, collaborators shipped samples as frozen whole blood, isolated PBMCs, or DNA extracted from either of those sample types. Material for sequencing was peripheral blood. The V and J genes are TRBV30 and TRBJ1-1; TRBD1 aligns with 10 central bases. This TCR came from a woman between 35 and 50 years old with acute or convalescent COVID-19. CDR3 sequence: CACKHRQGAQWSTPSDTEAFF. Read as DNA, the sequence is TGTGCCTGCAAACACCGACAGGGGGCGCAGTGGTCCACCCCGTCGGACACTGAAGCTTTCTTT.